These 11 T cell receptor beta chains were all obtained from the same sample, sequenced in a study of identical twins. TCRdb ran MiXCR on the 5' RACE reads and lists one entry per CDR3 protein. The table includes a few hundred thousand distinct CDR3 sequences, 10% detected once. Sequencing input: memory T cells sorted from blood. These receptors all come from a man aged 45-60 years in good health.

V is TRBV18 and J is TRBJ2-3; TRBD2 aligns across 8 bases. Germline CDR1 KGHSH, CDR2 LQKENI. Losses at the gene ends were 0 bases for V and 3 bases for J; bases not matched to a gene: 8. The CDR3 contains 17 residues. CDR3 in amino acids: CASSPPRGGRSTDTQYF. DNA for the CDR3: TGTGCCAGCTCACCACCGCGCGGCGGGAGGAGTACAGATACGCAGTATTTT.

This clonotype showed up just once. The CDR3 protein is CASSPPGLATHEQYF. The CDR3 nucleotides are TGTGCCAGCTCACCTCCGGGACTAGCGACGCACGAGCAGTACTTC. This sequence joins TRBV18 and TRBJ2-7; 10 bases fit TRBD2. Germline lookup yields CDR1 KGHSH and CDR2 LQKENI. V lost 3 bases and J lost 5; bases outside the gene matches: 7. This CDR3 has 15 residues.

The chain carries TRBV10-3 and TRBJ2-7, with 9 nucleotides matching TRBD1. CDR1 and CDR2 (germline): ENHRY, SYGVKD. This CDR3 spans 15 amino acids. V lost 4 bases, J lost 7 bases, and 11 bases stayed unmatched. For the CDR3, the DNA is TGTGCCATCAGTGGCCTCGACAGGGGGTTCGGGGAGCAGTACTTC. This codes for CAISGLDRGFGEQYF.

This clonotype was observed a handful of times. This chain connects TRBV4-2 to TRBJ2-5; 14 bases map to TRBD2. This CDR3 spans 20 amino acids. The germline V gene encodes CDR1 LGHNA and CDR2 YNFKEQ. Losses at the gene ends were 4 bases for V and 4 bases for J; bases not matched to a gene: 17. The CDR3 region has the DNA TGTGCCAGCAGCCGGAAGGACAGGGCCAGACTAGCGGGAGGGCCAGAGACCCAGTACTTC. Translation gives CASSRKDRARLAGGPETQYF.

The rearrangement links TRBV5-5 to TRBJ2-3; TRBD1 aligns across 7 bases. The CDR3 runs 14 residues. CDR1 is SGHKS, CDR2 YYEKEE, per germline (reference sequence). Unmatched junction bases numbered 3, after V lost 0 bases and J lost 5 bases. CDR3 nucleotide sequence: TGTGCCAGCAGCTTGGACCAGGGGGTAGATACGCAGTATTTT. Its translation is CASSLDQGVDTQYF.

V is TRBV20-1 and J is TRBJ2-3; 9 bases fit TRBD1. V lost 0 bases, J lost 6 bases, and 4 bases stayed unmatched. The CDR3 covers 14 residues. Germline values: CDR1 DFQATT, CDR2 SNEGSKA (reference sequence). The CDR3 coding sequence is TGCAGTGCTAGAGATGGACAGGGGTCCGATACGCAGTATTTT. As protein: CSARDGQGSDTQYF.

This clonotype was observed many times. This chain uses TRBV28 with TRBJ2-1; D might be TRBD1 or TRBD2, each matching 6 bases. This CDR3 comprises 11 residues. Germline-derived CDR1 and CDR2 are MDHEN and SYDVKM. CDR3 sequence (DNA): TGTGCTCATGAGGGGGGCAATGAGCAGTTCTTC. Translated: CAHEGGNEQFF.

This clonotype was found many times. The chain recombines TRBV7-2 with TRBJ1-4; D not resolved. V was pared by 1 base and J by 7 bases, with 13 bases between. Germline CDR1 and CDR2: SGHTA and FQGNSA. The CDR3 is 15 amino acids. DNA of the CDR3: TGTGCCAGCAGCTTAGGCCCTTCAAGCGGTGAAAAACTGTTTTTT. Amino acid sequence: CASSLGPSSGEKLFF.

The chain joins TRBV20-1 to TRBJ2-5; D may be TRBD1 (6 bases). Deletions cut 3 bases from V and 5 bases from J, with 16 bases between. CDR1 and CDR2 (germline): DFQATT, SNEGSKA (reference sequence). The CDR3 contains 14 residues. DNA of the CDR3: TGCAGTGCTAGCCCCAACAGGGCCCATGAGACCCAGTACTTC. It translates to CSASPNRAHETQYF.

This clonotype was observed at least ten times. A read error may account for a junction end that differs from germline. The chain links TRBV6-2 or TRBV6-3 to TRBJ2-4, with D tentatively TRBD1 (6 bases). Germline V CDR1 and CDR2: MNHEY, SVGEGT. This CDR3 region has 17 residues. The CDR3: CASSYSIALGQKNLQYF. The CDR3 DNA reads as TGTGCCAGCAGTTACTCGATAGCCCTCGGACAGAAAAACCTTCAGTACTTC.

At least ten counts were recorded for this clonotype. One end of the junction varies from germline; a read error may be responsible. CDR3: CASSLSGVQETQYF. The DNA for the CDR3 is TGTGCTAGCAGCTTATCCGGGGTCCAAGAGACCCAGTACTTC. The chain has TRBV7-7 and TRBJ2-5, with D possibly being TRBD2 (5 bases). Germline V gene sequence: CDR1 SSHAT, CDR2 FNYEAQ (reference sequence). There are 14 residues in the CDR3. The variable domain in full, with the rest retrieved from reference TRBV7-7 and TRBJ2-5, is GAGVSQSPRYKVTKRGQDVTLRCDPISSHATLYWYQQALGQGPEFLTYFNYEAQPDKSGLPSDRFSAERPEGSISTLTIQRTEQRDSAMYRCASSLSGVQETQYFGPGTRLLVL.